The present T cell receptor beta chain was sequenced within a study of high-grade serous ovarian cancer treatment subgroups. Findings and limits, study-wide: Bulk tumor TCR sequencing gave no spatial information. Tumors within one patient showed repertoire similarity of about 0.095 to 0.85.

Tumor samples were obtained before definitive surgery or chemotherapy. This CDR3 region has 17 residues. The junction had 7 bases not matched to a gene; V was cut back by 0 bases and J by 1 base. Germline CDR1 and CDR2: SGHRS and YFSETQ. Turning to this clone: What it binds is unknown.

Sequencing used immunoSEQ multiplex PCR; TCRdb keeps in-frame clones, though not all of them. Seen here are over 14,000 clones, about 90% observed once, and the top ten hold 6% to 7%. The chain combines TRBV5-1 with TRBJ2-5; 9 nucleotides line up with TRBD2. The TCR originated in a human donor with high-grade serous ovarian cancer. The sample was tumor tissue. The DNA of the CDR3 is TGCGCCAGCAGCTTGGGATCGAGCGGGGGGCTCCAAGAGACCCAGTACTTC. Translation gives CASSLGSSGGLQETQYF.